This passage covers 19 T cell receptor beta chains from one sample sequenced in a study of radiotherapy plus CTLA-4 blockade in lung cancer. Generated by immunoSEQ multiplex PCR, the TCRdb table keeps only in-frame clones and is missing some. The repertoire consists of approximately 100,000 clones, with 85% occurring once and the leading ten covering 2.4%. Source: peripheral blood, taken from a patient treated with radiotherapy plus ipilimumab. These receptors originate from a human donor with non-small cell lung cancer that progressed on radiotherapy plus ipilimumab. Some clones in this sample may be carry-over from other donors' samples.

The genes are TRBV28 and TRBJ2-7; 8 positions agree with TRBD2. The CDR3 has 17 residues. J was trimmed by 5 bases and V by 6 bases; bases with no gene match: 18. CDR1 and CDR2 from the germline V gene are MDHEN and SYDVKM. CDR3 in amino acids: CASRPHFGPRGAHEQYF. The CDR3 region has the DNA TGTGCCAGCAGACCCCACTTTGGTCCGCGGGGGGCCCACGAGCAGTACTTC.

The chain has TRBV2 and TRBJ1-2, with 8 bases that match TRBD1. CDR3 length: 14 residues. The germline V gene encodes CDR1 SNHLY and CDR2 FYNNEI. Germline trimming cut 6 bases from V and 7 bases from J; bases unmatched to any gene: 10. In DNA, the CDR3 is TGTGCCAGCAGAGCGGCGGACAGGGTCGGTGGCTACACCTTC. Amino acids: CASRAADRVGGYTF. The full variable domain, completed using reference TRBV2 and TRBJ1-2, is EPEVTQTPSHQVTQMGQEVILRCVPISNHLYFYWYRQILGQKVEFLVSFYNNEISEKSEIFDDQFSVERPDGSNFTLKIRSTKLEDSAMYFCASRAADRVGGYTFGSGTRLTVV.

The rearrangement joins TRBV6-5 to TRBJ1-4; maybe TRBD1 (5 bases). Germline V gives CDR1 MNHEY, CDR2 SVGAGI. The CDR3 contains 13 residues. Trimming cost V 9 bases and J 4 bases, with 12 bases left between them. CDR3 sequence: CASAGPNNEKLFF. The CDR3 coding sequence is TGTGCCAGTGCGGGACCGAATAATGAAAAACTGTTTTTT.

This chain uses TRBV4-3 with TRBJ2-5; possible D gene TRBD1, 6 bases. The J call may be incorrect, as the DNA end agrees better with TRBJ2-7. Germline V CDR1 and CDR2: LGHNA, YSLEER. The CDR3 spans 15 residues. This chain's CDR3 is CASSQDQGLRYEQYF. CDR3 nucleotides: TGCGCCAGCAGCCAAGATCAGGGGTTGAGATACGAGCAGTACTTC.

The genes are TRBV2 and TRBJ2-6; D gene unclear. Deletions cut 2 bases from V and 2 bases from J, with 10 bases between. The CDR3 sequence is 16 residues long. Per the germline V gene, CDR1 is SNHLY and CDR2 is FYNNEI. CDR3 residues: CASSERWIPGANVLTF. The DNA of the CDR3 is TGTGCCAGCAGTGAAAGGTGGATACCTGGGGCCAACGTCCTGACTTTC. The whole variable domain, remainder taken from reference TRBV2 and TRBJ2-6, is EPEVTQTPSHQVTQMGQEVILRCVPISNHLYFYWYRQILGQKVEFLVSFYNNEISEKSEIFDDQFSVERPDGSNFTLKIRSTKLEDSAMYFCASSERWIPGANVLTFGAGSRLTVL.

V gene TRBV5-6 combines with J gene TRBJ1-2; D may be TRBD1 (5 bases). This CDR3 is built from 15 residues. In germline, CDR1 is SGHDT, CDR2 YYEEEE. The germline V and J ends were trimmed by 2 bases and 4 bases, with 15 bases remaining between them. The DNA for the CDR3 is TGTGCCAGCAGCTTTGGGATGGCAGGGTCCTATGGCTACACCTTC. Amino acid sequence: CASSFGMAGSYGYTF.

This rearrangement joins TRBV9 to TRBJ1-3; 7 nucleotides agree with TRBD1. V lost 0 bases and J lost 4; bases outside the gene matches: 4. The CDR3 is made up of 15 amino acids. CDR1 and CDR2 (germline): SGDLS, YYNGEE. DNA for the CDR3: TGTGCCAGCAGCGTAGCGACAGGGACAGGAAACACCATATATTTT. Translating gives CASSVATGTGNTIYF. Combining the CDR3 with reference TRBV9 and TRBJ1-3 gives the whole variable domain DSGVTQTPKHLITATGQRVTLRCSPRSGDLSVYWYQQSLDQGLQFLIQYYNGEERAKGNILERFSAQQFPDLHSELNLSSLELGDSALYFCASSVATGTGNTIYFGEGSWLTVV.

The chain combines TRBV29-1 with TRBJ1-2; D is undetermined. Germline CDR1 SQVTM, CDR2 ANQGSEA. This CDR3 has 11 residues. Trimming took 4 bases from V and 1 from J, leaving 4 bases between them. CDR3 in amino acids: CSVVSNYGYTF. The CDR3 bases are TGCAGCGTTGTGAGTAACTATGGCTACACCTTC.

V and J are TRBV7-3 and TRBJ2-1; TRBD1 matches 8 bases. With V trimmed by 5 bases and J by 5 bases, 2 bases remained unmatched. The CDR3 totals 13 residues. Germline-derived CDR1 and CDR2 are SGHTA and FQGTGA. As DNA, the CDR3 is TGTGCCAGCAGCACGGGACAGGACAATGAGCAGTTCTTC. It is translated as CASSTGQDNEQFF.

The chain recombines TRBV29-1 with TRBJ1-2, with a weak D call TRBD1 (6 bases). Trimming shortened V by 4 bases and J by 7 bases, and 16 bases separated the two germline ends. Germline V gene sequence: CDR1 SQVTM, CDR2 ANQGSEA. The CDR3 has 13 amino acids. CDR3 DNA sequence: TGCAGCGTTGGGGAGGGGCAGGGGCCTGGCTACACCTTC. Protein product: CSVGEGQGPGYTF.

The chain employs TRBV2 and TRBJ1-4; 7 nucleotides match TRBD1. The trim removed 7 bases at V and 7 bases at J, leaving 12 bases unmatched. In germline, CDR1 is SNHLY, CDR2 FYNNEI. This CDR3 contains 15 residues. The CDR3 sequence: CASTPRDSAAEKLFF. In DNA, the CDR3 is TGTGCCAGCACTCCCCGGGACAGTGCGGCTGAAAAACTGTTTTTT.

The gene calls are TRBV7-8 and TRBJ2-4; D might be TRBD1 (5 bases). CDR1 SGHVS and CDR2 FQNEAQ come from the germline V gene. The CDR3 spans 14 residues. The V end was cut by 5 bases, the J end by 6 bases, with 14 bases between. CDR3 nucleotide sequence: TGTGCCAGCAGCGCAGGGTCCTCCGGAAACATTCAGTACTTC. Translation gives CASSAGSSGNIQYF.

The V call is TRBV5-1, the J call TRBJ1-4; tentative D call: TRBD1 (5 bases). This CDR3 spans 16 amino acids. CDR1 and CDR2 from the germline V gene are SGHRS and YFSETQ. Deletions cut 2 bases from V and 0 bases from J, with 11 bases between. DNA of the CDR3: TGCGCCAGCAGCTTACTGGGGCTTGCAACTAATGAAAAACTGTTTTTT. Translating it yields CASSLLGLATNEKLFF.

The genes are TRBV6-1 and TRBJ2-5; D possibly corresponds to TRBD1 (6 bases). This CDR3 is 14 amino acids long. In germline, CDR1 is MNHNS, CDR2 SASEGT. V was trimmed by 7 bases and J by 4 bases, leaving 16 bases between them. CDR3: CASNHRVSGETQYF. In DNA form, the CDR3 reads TGTGCCAGCAACCACAGGGTATCCGGAGAGACCCAGTACTTC.

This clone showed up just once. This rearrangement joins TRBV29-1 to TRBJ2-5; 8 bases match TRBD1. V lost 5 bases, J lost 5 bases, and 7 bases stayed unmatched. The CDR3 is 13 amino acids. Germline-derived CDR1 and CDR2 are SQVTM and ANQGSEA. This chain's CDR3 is CSVRRGRGETQYF. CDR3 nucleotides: TGCAGCGTTCGCAGGGGGCGCGGGGAGACCCAGTACTTC.

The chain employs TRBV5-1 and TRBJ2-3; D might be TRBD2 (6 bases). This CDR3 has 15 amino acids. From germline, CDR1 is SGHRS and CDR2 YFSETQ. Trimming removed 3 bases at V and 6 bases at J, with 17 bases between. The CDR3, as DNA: TGCGCCAGCAGCTCCCGGGGCGGGGCAGCTGATACGCAGTATTTT. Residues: CASSSRGGAADTQYF.

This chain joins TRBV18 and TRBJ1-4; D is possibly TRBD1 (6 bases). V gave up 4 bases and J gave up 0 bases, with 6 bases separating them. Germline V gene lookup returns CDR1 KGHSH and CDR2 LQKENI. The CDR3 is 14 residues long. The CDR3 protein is CASSQGATNEKLFF. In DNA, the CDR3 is TGTGCCAGCTCACAGGGGGCAACTAATGAAAAACTGTTTTTT.

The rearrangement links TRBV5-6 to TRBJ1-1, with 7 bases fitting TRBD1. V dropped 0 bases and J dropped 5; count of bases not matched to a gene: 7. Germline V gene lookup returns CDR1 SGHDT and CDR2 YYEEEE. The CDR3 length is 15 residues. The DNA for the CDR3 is TGTGCCAGCAGCTTGGTCAGGGGGAGGGGAACTGAAGCTTTCTTT. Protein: CASSLVRGRGTEAFF.

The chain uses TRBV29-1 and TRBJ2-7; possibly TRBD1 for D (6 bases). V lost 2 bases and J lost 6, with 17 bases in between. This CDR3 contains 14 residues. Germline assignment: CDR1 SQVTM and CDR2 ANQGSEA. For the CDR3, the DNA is TGCAGCGTTGAAAAGGGGACCAGGGGCCGCGAGCAGTACTTC. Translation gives CSVEKGTRGREQYF.